This TCR beta chain was sequenced for a study of tumor-infiltrating lymphocytes in primary liver carcinoma. Study findings and constraints: A significantly higher top-250-clone fraction was recorded for tumors than for blood (p = 0.039).

Comment on this clonotype: Its target is not known. Possible read error: a much larger clone is one base away.

Starting from 450 to 500 ng of total RNA, TCR beta cDNA was produced with a primer in the constant region. The TCR beta library was amplified through three nested multiplex PCR rounds in a modified ARM-PCR procedure. The two initial PCR rounds, ten to eleven cycles each, used TRBV1-TRBV30 forward and C-beta reverse primers. From the multiplex PCR reads, TCRdb called clonotypes with MiXCR, one entry per CDR3 protein. The data contain around 78,000 distinct CDR3 sequences, 60% to 80% of them singletons. Unsorted bulk tissue of about 19-31 mg yielded co-extracted RNA and DNA. Five separate regions of each tumor underwent sampling. Germline V gene data show CDR1 as SQVTM and CDR2 as ANQGSEA. The CDR3 has 12 amino acids. Trimming left V 4 bases short and J 7 bases short, with 13 bases between.

The clonotype originates from a woman aged 55-75 years with primary liver carcinoma and hepatitis B virus infection. The chain employs TRBV29-1 and TRBJ2-5; D remains ambiguous. The sequenced sample was liver tumor tissue from sampling region 4. Subset here: tumor region T4, right-lateral pole. CDR3: CSVGKTQRTQYF. CDR3 DNA: TGCAGCGTTGGAAAGACCCAGAGGACCCAGTACTTC.